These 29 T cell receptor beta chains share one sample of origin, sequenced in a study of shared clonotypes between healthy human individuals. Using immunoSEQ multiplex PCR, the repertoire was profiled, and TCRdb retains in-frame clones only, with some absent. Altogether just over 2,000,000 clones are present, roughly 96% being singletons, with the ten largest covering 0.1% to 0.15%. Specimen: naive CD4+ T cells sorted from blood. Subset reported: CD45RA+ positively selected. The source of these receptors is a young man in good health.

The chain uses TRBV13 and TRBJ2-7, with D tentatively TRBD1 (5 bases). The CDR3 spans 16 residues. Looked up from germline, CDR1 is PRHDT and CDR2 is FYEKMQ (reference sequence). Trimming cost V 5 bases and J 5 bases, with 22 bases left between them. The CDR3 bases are TGTGCCAGCAGCCGCTCCGGTCGGACAAGTTCTGACGAGCAGTACTTC. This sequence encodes CASSRSGRTSSDEQYF.

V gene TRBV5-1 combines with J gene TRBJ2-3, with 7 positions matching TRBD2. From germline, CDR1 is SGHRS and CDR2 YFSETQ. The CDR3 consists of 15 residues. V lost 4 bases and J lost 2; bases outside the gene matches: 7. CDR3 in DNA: TGCGCCAGCAGCCCGGCCCTAGCGGCCACAGATACGCAGTATTTT. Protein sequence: CASSPALAATDTQYF. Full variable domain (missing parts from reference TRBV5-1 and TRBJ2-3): KAGVTQTPRYLIKTRGQQVTLSCSPISGHRSVSWYQQTPGQGLQFLFEYFSETQRNKGNFPGRFSGRQFSNSRSEMNVSTLELGDSALYLCASSPALAATDTQYFGPGTRLTVL.

CDR3 loop: CASSLDMRAGTDTQYF. CDR3 coding DNA: TGTGCCAGCAGCTTAGATATGCGGGCAGGCACAGATACGCAGTATTTT. This chain links TRBV11-2 with TRBJ2-3; possibly TRBD2 for D (5 bases). The germline V gene has CDR1 SGHAT and CDR2 FQNNGV. The CDR3 is made up of 16 amino acids. Trimming took 0 bases from V and 1 from J, leaving 11 bases between them.

The CDR3 DNA follows: TGTGCCAGCAGTTTCCAAGGACTTCCTACCGGGGAGCTGTTTTTT. This gives the protein CASSFQGLPTGELFF. The chain combines TRBV27 with TRBJ2-2; D might be TRBD2 (5 bases). CDR3 length equals 15 residues. The germline CDR1 and CDR2 sequences are MNHEY and SMNVEV (reference sequence). V gave up 3 bases and J gave up 5 bases, with 13 bases separating them.

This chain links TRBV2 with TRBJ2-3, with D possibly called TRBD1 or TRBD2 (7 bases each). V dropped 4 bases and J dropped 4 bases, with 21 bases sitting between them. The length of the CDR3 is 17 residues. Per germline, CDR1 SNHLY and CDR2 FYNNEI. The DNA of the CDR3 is TGTGCCAGCAGTGTTGGGAGGGGGCAGTCCTTCGCAGATACGCAGTATTTT. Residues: CASSVGRGQSFADTQYF.

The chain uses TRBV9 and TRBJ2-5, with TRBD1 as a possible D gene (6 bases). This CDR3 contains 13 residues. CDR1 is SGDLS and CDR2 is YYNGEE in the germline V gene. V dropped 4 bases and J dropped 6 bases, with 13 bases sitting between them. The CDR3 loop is CASSPGTGKTQYF. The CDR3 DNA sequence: TGTGCCAGCAGCCCCGGAACAGGGAAGACCCAGTACTTC.

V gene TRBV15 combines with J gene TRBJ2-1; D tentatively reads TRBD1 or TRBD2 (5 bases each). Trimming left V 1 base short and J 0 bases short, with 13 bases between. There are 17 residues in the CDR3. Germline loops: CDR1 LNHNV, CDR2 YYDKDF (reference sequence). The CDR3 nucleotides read TGTGCCACCAGCAGAGCCCGGGGCATCGGCTCCTACAATGAGCAGTTCTTC. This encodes CATSRARGIGSYNEQFF.

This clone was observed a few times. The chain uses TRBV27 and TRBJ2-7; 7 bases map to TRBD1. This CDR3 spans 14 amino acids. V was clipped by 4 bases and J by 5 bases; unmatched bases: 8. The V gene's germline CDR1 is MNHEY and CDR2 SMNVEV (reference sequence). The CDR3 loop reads CASSYTGVRDEQYF. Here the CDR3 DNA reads TGTGCCAGCAGTTACACAGGGGTTCGGGACGAGCAGTACTTC.

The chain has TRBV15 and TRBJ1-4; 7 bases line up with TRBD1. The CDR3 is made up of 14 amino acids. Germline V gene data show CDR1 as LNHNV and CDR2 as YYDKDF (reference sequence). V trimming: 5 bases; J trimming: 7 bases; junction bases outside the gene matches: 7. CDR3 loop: CATSLDRVAEKLFF. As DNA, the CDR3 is TGTGCCACCAGCCTTGACAGGGTCGCTGAAAAACTGTTTTTT.

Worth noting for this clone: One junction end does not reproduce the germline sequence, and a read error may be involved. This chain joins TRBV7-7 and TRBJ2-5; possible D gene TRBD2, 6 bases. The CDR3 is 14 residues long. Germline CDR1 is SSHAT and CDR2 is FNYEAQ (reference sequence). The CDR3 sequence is CASSFSLAGETQYF. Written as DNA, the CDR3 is TGTGCTAGCAGCTTCAGCTTGGCGGGGGAGACCCAGTACTTC.

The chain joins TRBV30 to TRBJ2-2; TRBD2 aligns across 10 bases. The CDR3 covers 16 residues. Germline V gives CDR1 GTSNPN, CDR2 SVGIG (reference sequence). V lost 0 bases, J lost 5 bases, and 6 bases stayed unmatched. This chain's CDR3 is CAWSVGASGRTGELFF. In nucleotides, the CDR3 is TGTGCCTGGAGTGTTGGGGCTAGCGGGAGAACCGGGGAGCTGTTTTTT.

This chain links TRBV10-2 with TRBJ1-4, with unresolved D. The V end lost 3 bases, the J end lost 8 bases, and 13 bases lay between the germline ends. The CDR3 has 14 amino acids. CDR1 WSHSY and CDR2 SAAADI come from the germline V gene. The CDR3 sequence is CASSDGGLGEKLFF. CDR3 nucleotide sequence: TGCGCCAGCAGTGACGGAGGCCTGGGCGAAAAACTGTTTTTT.

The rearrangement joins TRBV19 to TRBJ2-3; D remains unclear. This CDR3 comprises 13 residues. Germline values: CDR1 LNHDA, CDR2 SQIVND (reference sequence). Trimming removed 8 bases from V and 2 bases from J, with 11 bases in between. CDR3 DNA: TGTGCCAGTGCGGATTGGAACACAGATACGCAGTATTTT. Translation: CASADWNTDTQYF.

CDR3 in amino acids: CASSDRRVTEAFF. The CDR3 nucleotides read TGTGCCAGCAGCGACCGCAGGGTCACTGAAGCTTTCTTT. This chain joins TRBV7-9 and TRBJ1-1; D may be TRBD1 (5 bases). Trimming cost V 5 bases and J 4 bases, with 11 bases left between them. Germline loops: CDR1 SEHNR, CDR2 FQNEAQ (reference sequence). CDR3 length: 13 amino acids.

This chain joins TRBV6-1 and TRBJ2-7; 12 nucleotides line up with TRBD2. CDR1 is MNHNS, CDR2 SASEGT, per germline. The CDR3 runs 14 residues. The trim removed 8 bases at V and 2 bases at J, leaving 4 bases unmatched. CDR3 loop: CASLRLAGAYEQYF. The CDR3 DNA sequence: TGTGCCAGCCTCAGACTAGCGGGAGCCTACGAGCAGTACTTC.

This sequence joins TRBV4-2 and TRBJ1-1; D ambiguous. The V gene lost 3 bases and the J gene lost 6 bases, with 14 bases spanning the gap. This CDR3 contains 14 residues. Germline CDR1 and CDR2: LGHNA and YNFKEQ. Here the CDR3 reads CASSQGGSDPEAFF. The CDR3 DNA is TGTGCCAGCAGCCAGGGTGGGTCGGACCCTGAAGCTTTCTTT.

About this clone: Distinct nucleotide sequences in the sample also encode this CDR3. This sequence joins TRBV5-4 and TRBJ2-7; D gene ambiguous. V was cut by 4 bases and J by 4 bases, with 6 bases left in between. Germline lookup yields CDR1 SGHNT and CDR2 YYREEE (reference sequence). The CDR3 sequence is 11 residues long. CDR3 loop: CASSSSYEQYF. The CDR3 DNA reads TGTGCCAGCAGCAGTTCTTACGAGCAGTACTTC.

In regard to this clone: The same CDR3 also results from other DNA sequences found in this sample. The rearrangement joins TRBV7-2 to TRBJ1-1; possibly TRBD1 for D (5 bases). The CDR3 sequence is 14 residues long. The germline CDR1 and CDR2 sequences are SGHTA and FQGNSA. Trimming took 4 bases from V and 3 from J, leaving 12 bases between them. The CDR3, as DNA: TGTGCCAGCAGCTCCGGGACGGCTTACACTGAAGCTTTCTTT. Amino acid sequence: CASSSGTAYTEAFF. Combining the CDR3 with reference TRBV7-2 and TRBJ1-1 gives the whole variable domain GAGVSQSPSNKVTEKGKDVELRCDPISGHTALYWYRQSLGQGLEFLIYFQGNSAPDKSGLPSDRFSAERTGGSVSTLTIQRTQQEDSAVYLCASSSGTAYTEAFFGQGTRLTVV.

In DNA form, the CDR3 reads TGTGCCAGTAGTGGGATAGCGGAGGGCCAAGAGACCCAGTACTTC. Its protein is CASSGIAEGQETQYF. The chain is built from TRBV19 and TRBJ2-5, with a tentative D call TRBD2 (6 bases). The CDR3 is 15 residues long. Trimming cost V 5 bases and J 1 base, with 14 bases left between them. Per germline, CDR1 LNHDA and CDR2 SQIVND (reference sequence).

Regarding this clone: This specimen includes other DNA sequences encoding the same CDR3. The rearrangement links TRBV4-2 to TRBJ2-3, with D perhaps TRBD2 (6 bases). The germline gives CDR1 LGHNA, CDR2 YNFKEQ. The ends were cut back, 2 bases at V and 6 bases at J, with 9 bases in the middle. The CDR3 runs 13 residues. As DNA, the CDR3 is TGTGCCAGCAGCCAATTCAGCGGGGATACGCAGTATTTT. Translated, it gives CASSQFSGDTQYF.

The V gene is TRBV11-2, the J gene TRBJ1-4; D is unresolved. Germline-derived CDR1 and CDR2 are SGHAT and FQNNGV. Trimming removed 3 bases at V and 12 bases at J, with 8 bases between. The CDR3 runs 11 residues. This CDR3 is CASSFSFELFF. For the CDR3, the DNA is TGTGCCAGCAGCTTTAGTTTTGAACTGTTTTTT.

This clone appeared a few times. The DNA of the CDR3 is TGCAGCGTGGGAGACAGCAGCAATCAGCCCCAGCATTTT. Translated: CSVGDSSNQPQHF. V gene TRBV29-1 combines with J gene TRBJ1-5; possibly TRBD1 for D (5 bases). Between the trimmed V and J ends, which lost 6 bases and 1 base, there was a span of 10 bases. Germline assignment: CDR1 SQVTM and CDR2 ANQGSEA. The CDR3 loop spans 13 amino acids. Full variable domain (outside the CDR3, taken from reference TRBV29-1 and TRBJ1-5): SAVISQKPSRDICQRGTSLTIQCQVDSQVTMMFWYRQQPGQSLTLIATANQGSEATYESGFVIDKFPISRPNLTFSTLTVSNMSPEDSSIYLCSVGDSSNQPQHFGDGTRLSIL.

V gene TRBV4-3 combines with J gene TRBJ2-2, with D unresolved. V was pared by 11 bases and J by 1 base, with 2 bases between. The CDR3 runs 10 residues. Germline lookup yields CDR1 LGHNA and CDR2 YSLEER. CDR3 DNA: TGCGCCGGGAACACCGGGGAGCTGTTTTTT. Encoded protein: CAGNTGELFF.

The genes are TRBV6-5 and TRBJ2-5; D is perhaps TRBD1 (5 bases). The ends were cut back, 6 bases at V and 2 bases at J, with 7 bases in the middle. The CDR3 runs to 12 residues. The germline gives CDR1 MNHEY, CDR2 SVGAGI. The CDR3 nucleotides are TGTGCCAGCAGGGACACACAAGAGACCCAGTACTTC. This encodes CASRDTQETQYF.

CDR3 coding DNA: TGTGCCAGTAGCCAGTCCTCCTACGAGCAGTACTTC. Translated: CASSQSSYEQYF. V usage is TRBV19 and J usage is TRBJ2-7; D is ambiguous. V was trimmed by 6 bases and J by 0 bases, leaving 6 bases between them. Germline lookup yields CDR1 LNHDA and CDR2 SQIVND (reference sequence). This CDR3 contains 12 residues. The full variable domain, its missing parts supplied by reference TRBV19 and TRBJ2-7, is DGGITQSPKYLFRKEGQNVTLSCEQNLNHDAMYWYRQDPGQGLRLIYYSQIVNDFQKGDIAEGYSVSREKKESFPLTVTSAQKNPTAFYLCASSQSSYEQYFGPGTRLTVT.

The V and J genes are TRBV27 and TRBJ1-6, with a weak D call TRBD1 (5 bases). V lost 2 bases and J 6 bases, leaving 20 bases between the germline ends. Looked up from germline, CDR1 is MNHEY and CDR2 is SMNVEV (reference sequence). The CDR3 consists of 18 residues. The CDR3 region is CASSLIPAGMGFNSPLHF. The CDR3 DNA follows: TGTGCCAGCAGTTTAATCCCAGCAGGGATGGGGTTTAATTCACCCCTCCACTTT.

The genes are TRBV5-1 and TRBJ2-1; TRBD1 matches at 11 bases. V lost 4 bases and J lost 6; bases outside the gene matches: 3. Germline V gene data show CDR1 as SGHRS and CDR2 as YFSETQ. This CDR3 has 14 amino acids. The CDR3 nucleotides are TGCGCCAGCAGCGCGGGACAGGGGGTCAATGAGCAGTTCTTC. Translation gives CASSAGQGVNEQFF.

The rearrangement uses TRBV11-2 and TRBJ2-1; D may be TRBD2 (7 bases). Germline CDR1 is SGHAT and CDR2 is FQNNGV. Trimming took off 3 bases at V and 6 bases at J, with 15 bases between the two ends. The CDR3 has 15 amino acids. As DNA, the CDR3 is TGTGCCAGCAGCTTGAATAGGGGAGGGGGCAATGAGCAGTTCTTC. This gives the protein CASSLNRGGGNEQFF.

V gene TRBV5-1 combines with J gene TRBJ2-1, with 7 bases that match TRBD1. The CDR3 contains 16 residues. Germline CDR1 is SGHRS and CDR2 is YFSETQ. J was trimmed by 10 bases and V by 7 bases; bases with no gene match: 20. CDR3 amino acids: CASELLPGQSQYEQFF. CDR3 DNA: TGCGCCAGCGAACTCCTCCCGGGACAGTCCCAATACGAGCAGTTCTTC.